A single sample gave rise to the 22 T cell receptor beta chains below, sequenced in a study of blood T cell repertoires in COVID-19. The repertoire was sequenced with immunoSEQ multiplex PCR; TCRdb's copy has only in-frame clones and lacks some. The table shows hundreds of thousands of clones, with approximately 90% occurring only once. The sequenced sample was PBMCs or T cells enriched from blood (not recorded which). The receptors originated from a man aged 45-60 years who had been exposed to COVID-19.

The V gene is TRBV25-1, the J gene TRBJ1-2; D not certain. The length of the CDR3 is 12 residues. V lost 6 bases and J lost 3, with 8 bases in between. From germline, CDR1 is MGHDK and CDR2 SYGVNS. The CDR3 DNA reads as TGTGCCAGCAGCCGGTCTTACTATGGCTACACCTTC. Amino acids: CASSRSYYGYTF.

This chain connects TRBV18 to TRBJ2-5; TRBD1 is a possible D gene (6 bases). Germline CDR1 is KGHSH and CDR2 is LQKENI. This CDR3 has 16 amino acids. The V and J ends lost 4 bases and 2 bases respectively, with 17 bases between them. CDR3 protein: CASSQLARGIQETQYF. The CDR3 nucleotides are TGTGCCAGCTCACAACTCGCGAGGGGGATACAAGAGACCCAGTACTTC.

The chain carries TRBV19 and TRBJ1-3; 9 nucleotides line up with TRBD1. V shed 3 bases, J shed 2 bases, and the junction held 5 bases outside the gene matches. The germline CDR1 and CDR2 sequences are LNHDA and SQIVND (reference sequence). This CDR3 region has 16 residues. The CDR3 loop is CASSIRTGGPGNTIYF. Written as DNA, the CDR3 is TGTGCCAGTAGTATCAGAACAGGGGGCCCTGGAAACACCATATATTTT.

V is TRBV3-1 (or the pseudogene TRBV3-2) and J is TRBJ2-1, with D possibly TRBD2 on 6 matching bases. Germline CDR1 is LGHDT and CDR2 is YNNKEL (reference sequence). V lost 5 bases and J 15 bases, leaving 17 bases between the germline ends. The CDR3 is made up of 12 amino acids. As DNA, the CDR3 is TGTGCCAGCAGCTATGGAGGGTTGGGGTGGTTCTTC. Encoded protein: CASSYGGLGWFF.

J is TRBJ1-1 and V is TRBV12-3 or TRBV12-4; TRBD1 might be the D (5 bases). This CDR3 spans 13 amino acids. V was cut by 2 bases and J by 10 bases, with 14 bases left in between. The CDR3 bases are TGTGCCAGCAGTTTAAATGGGCCCGGGGGAGCTTTCTTT. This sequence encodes CASSLNGPGGAFF.

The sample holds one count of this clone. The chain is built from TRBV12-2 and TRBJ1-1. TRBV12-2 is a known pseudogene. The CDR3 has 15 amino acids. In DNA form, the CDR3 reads TGTGCAACCCCCGCGGGGGGATGCAGTTGTGCTGAAGCTTTCTTT. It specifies CATPAGGCSCAEAFF.

CDR3 sequence (DNA): TGTGCCAGCAGTCACAACGGGGGCACAGATACGCAGTATTTT. This encodes CASSHNGGTDTQYF. This chain joins TRBV27 and TRBJ2-3, with D perhaps matching TRBD2 (5 bases). Trimming pared 5 bases from V and 1 base from J, leaving 10 bases between. The CDR3 has 14 residues. CDR1 and CDR2 from the germline V gene are MNHEY and SMNVEV (reference sequence).

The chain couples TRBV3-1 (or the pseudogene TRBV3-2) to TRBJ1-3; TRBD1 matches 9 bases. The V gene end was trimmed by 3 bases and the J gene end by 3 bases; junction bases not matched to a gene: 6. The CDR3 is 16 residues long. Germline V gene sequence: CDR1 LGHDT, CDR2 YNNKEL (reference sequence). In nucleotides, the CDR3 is TGTGCCAGCAGCCATGGGGGACAGGGATATGGAAACACCATATATTTT. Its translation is CASSHGGQGYGNTIYF.

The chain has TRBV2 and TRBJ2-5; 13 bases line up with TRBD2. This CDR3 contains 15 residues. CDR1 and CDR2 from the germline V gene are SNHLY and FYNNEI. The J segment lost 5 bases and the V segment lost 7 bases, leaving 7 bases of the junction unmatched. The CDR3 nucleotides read TGTGCCAGCACCAGGACTAGCGGGAGTCCCGAGACCCAGTACTTC. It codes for CASTRTSGSPETQYF.

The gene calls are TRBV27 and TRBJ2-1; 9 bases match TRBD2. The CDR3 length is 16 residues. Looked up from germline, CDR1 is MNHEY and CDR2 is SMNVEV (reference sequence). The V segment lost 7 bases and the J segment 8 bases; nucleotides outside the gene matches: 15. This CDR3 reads CASTSPGSGRRDEQFF. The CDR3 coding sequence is TGTGCCAGCACCTCCCCGGGTAGCGGGAGAAGAGATGAGCAGTTCTTC.

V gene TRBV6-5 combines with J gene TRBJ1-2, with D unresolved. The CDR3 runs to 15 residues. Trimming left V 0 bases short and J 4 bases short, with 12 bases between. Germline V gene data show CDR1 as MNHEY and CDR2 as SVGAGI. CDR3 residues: CASSYSSTYSYGYTF. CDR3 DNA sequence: TGTGCCAGCAGTTACTCGAGCACTTATAGCTATGGCTACACCTTC.

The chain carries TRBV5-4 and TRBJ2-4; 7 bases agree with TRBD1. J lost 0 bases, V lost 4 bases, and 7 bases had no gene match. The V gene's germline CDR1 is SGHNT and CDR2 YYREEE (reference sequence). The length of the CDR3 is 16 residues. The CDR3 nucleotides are TGTGCCAGCAGCCCCGGACAGGTACTAGCCAAAAACATTCAGTACTTC. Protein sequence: CASSPGQVLAKNIQYF.

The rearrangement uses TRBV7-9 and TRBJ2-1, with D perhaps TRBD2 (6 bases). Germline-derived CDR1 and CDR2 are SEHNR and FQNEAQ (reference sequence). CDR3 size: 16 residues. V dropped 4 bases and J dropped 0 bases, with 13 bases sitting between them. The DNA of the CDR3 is TGTGCCAGCAGCTCCCCCCCCGGGAGCTCCTACAATGAGCAGTTCTTC. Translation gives CASSSPPGSSYNEQFF.

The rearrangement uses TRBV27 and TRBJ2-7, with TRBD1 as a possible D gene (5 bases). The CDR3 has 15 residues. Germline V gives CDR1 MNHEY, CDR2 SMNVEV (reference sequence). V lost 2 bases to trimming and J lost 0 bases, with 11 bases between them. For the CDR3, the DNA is TGTGCCAGCAGTTTAGCTGGGGCCATCTCCTACGAGCAGTACTTC. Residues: CASSLAGAISYEQYF.

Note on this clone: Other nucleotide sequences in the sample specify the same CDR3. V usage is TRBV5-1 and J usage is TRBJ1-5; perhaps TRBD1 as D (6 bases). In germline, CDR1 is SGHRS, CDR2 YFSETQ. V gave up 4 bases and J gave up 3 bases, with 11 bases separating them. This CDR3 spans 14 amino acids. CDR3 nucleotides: TGCGCCAGCAGCGTGACAGGAATCAATCAGCCCCAGCATTTT. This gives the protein CASSVTGINQPQHF. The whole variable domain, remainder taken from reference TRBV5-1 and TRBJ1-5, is KAGVTQTPRYLIKTRGQQVTLSCSPISGHRSVSWYQQTPGQGLQFLFEYFSETQRNKGNFPGRFSGRQFSNSRSEMNVSTLELGDSALYLCASSVTGINQPQHFGDGTRLSIL.

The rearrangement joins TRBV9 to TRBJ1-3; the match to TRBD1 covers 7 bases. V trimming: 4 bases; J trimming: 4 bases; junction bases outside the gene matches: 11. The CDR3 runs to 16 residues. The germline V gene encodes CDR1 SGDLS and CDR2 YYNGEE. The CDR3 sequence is CASSPQGFGAGNTIYF. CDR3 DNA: TGTGCCAGCAGCCCACAGGGGTTCGGAGCCGGAAACACCATATATTTT.

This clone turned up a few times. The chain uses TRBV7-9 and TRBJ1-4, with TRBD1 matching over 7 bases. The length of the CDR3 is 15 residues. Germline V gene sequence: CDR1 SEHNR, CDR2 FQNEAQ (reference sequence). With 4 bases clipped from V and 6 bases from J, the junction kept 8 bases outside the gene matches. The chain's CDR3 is CASSSLQGQYEKLFF. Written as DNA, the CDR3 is TGTGCCAGCAGCTCTCTACAGGGGCAGTATGAAAAACTGTTTTTT. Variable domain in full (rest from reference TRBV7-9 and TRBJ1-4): DTGVSQNPRHKITKRGQNVTFRCDPISEHNRLYWYRQTLGQGPEFLTYFQNEAQLEKSRLLSDRFSAERPKGSFSTLEIQRTEQGDSAMYLCASSSLQGQYEKLFFGSGTQLSVL.

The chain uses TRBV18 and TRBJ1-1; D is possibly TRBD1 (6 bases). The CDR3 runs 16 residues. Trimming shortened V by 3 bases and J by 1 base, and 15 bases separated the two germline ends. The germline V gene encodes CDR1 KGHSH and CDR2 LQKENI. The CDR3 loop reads CASSPNQQGANTEAFF. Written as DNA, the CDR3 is TGTGCCAGCTCACCCAATCAACAGGGAGCGAACACTGAAGCTTTCTTT.

CDR3 in DNA: TGTGCCAGCAGCGCTCTAGCGGGAGCAGGGGAGACCCAGTACTTC. Translation: CASSALAGAGETQYF. V is TRBV5-4 and J is TRBJ2-5; 10 bases are shared with TRBD2. Germline V gene data show CDR1 as SGHNT and CDR2 as YYREEE (reference sequence). CDR3 size: 15 residues. V gave up 4 bases and J gave up 5 bases; unmatched junction bases: 8.

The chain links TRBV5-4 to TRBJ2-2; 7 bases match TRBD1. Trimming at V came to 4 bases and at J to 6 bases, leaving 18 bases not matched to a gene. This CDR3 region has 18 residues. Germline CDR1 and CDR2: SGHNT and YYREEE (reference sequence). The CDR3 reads CASSPQTGLGPFAGELFF. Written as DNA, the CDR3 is TGTGCCAGCAGCCCTCAGACAGGGCTGGGTCCTTTCGCCGGGGAGCTGTTTTTT.

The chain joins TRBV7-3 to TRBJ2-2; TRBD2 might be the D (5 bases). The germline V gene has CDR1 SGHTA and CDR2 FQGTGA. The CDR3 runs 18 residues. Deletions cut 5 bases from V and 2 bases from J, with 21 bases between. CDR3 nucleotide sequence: TGTGCCAGCAGCCGTTGGGCGGGCGGATTATTAAACACCGGGGAGCTGTTTTTT. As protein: CASSRWAGGLLNTGELFF.

CDR3 sequence: CASSQGSTYEQYF. As DNA, the CDR3 is TGTGCCAGCTCACAGGGATCGACCTACGAGCAGTACTTC. The V call is TRBV6-5, the J call TRBJ2-7, with D possibly TRBD1 on 6 matching bases. The CDR3 spans 13 residues. The germline gives CDR1 MNHEY, CDR2 SVGAGI. Between the trimmed V and J ends, which lost 8 bases and 2 bases, there was a span of 13 bases.